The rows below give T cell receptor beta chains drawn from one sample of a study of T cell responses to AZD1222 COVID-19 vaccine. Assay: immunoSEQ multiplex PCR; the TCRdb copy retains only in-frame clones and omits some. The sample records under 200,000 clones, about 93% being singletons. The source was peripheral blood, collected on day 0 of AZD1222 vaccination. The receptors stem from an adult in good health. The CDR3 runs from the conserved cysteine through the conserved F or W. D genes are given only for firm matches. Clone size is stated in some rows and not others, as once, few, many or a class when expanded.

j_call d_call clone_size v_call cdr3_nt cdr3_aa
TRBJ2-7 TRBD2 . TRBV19 TGTGCCAGTAGTATAGAACCGGGAGGTACGGCGGAGCAGTACTTC CASSIEPGGTAEQYF
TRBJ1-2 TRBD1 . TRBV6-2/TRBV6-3 TGTGCCAGCAGTTACTCGAAGGGGGCAAGTGGCTACACCTTC CASSYSKGASGYTF
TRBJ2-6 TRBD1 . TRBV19 TGTGCCAGTAGTATTCCCCGGGACAGGGTGTCCCCAACTGGGGCCAACGTCCTGACTTTC CASSIPRDRVSPTGANVLTF
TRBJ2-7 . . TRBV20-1 TGCAGTGCTAGTTCGGGGCCCTTCTACGAGCAGTACTTC CSASSGPFYEQYF
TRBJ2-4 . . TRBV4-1 TGCGCCAGCAGCCTACAAGGCCAAGCCAAAAACATTCAGTACTTC CASSLQGQAKNIQYF
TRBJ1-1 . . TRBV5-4 TGTGCCAGCAACCTACACGGGGGGAACACTGAAGCTTTCTTT CASNLHGGNTEAFF
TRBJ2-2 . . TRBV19 TGTGCCAGTAGTATCCAGGGAAGCACCGGGGAGCTGTTTTTT CASSIQGSTGELFF
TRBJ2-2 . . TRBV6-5 TGTGCCAGCAGTCAGAGACAGGCAGGGACCGGGGAGCTGTTTTTT CASSQRQAGTGELFF
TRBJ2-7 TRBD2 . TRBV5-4 TGTGCCAGCAGCCGGCGGACTAGCGGGGGTTTCAGCTCCTACGAGCAGTACTTC CASSRRTSGGFSSYEQYF
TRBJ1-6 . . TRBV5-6 TGTGCCAGCAGCTTGGGCCAGCTCAATTCACCCCTCCACTTT CASSLGQLNSPLHF
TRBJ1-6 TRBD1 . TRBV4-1 TGCGCCAGCAGCCAAGAAAATACAGGGGGCAGATCACCCCTCCACTTT CASSQENTGGRSPLHF
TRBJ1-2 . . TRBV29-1 TGCAGCGTTGCCTTAACTGGCGGCTACACCTTC CSVALTGGYTF
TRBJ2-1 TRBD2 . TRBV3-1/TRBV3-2 TGTGCCAGCAGCCACGTTACCGGGACTAGCGGGGCTAGGGGGGAGCAGTTCTTC CASSHVTGTSGARGEQFF
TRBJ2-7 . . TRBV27 TGTGCCAGCAGTTTGTCCGGGGGTTTGCACGAGCAGTACTTC CASSLSGGLHEQYF
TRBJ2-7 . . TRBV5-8 TGTGCCAGCAGCTTGTATGGTTGGGACACGGGGCCCCGAAACTCCTACGAGCAGTACTTC CASSLYGWDTGPRNSYEQYF
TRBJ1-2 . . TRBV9 TGTGCCAGCAGCAGGGGGGCCGACTTCTACACCTTC CASSRGADFYTF
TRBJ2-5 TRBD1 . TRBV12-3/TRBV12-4 TGTGCCAGCAGTGACAGGGGGCAAGAGACCCAGTACTTC CASSDRGQETQYF
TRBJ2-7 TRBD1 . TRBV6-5 TGTGCCAGCACTCCAGGACAGGGTCTGAGGCAGTACTTC CASTPGQGLRQYF
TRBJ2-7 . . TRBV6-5 TGTGCCAGCAGTTACCAAAGGGGGGGAGCGGCCTACGAGCAGTACTTC CASSYQRGGAAYEQYF
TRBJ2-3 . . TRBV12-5 TGTGCTAGTGGTTTGAGGGGCTCCTTGGCAGATACGCAGTATTTT CASGLRGSLADTQYF
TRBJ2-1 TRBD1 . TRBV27 TGTGCCAGCAGCTGGGGGCTGGGACAGGGGGTGATATGGCAGTTCTTC CASSWGLGQGVIWQFF
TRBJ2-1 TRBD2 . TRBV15 TGTGCCACCACCGAGACCGGACTAGCGCCTTACAATGAGCAGTTCTTC CATTETGLAPYNEQFF
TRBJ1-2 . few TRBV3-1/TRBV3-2 TGTGCCAGCAGCCGAGGATTAATGTATGGCTACACCTTC CASSRGLMYGYTF
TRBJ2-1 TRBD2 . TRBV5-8 TGTGCCAGCAGCTTGGGACTAGCGGGACACAATGAGCAGTTCTTC CASSLGLAGHNEQFF
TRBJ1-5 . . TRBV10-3 TGTGCCATCATGTCCGGACAGAACAATCAGCCCCAGCATTTT CAIMSGQNNQPQHF
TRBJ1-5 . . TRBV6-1 TGTGCCAGCAGTGAAGGGTTTGGGGAAAGGGTCAATCAGCCCCAGCATTTT CASSEGFGERVNQPQHF
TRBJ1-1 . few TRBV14 TGTGCCAGCAGCCAAAAATTTCTAACGCCGGAAGCTTTCTTT CASSQKFLTPEAFF
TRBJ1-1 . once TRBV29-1 TGCAGCGTTGGGAGGGGATCCACTGAAGCTTTCTTT CSVGRGSTEAFF
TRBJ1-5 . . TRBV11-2 TGTGCCAGCAGCCTGGGGGACCAGCCCCAGCATTTT CASSLGDQPQHF
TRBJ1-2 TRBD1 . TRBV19 TGTGCCAGTAGTATAGAACCACAGGGGTACGACTATGGCTACACCTTC CASSIEPQGYDYGYTF
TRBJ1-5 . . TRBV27 TGTGCCAGCAGTTCTACCGCCCTCAGGGGCTCCAGGGGTAGCAATCAGCCCCAGCATTTT CASSSTALRGSRGSNQPQHF
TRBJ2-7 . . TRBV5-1 TGCGCCAGCAGAGCCGGCTCTGCACAGGGAGTCTACGAGCAGTACTTC CASRAGSAQGVYEQYF
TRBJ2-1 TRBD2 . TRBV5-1 TGCGCCAGCAGCTCGACCAACCGACTAGCAGGCTCCTACAATGAGCAGTTCTTC CASSSTNRLAGSYNEQFF
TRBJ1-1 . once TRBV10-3 TGTGCCATCAGTGAAAAGGGGAAGAACACTGAAGCTTTCTTT CAISEKGKNTEAFF
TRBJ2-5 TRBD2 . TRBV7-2 TGTGCCAGCAGCTTTAGCGGGAGTGAGACCCAGTACTTC CASSFSGSETQYF
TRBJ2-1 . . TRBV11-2 TGTGCCAGCAGCGTACTCGCCCTTGGGGGTTACAATGAGCAGTTCTTC CASSVLALGGYNEQFF
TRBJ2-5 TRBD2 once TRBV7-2 TGTGCCAGCAGCTCTTCTAGCGGAAAAGAGACCCAGTACTTC CASSSSSGKETQYF
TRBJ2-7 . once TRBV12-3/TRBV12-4 TGTGCCAGCAGTTTAAACCGGTGGAACGAGCAGTACTTC CASSLNRWNEQYF
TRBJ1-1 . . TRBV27 TGTGCCAGCAGTTTCGGGGAGGGGCGGGCTTTCTTT CASSFGEGRAFF
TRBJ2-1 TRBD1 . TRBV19 TGTGCCAGTAGTAGGGGGGACAGGGGGCGAGGTGAGCAGTTCTTC CASSRGDRGRGEQFF
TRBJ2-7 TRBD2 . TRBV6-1 TGTGCCAGCAGTGAAACCCACAGCGGGAGAAGGTACGAGCAGTACTTC CASSETHSGRRYEQYF
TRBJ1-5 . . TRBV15 TGTGCCACCAGCCGGACGGACTATAGCAATCAGCCCCAGCATTTT CATSRTDYSNQPQHF
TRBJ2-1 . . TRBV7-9 TGTGCCAGCTGTGACAGCTCCTACAATGAGCAGTTCTTC CASCDSSYNEQFF
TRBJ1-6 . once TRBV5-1 TGCGCCAGCAGCTTGTCTCCCGACACCCCCCATTCACCCCTCCACTTT CASSLSPDTPHSPLHF
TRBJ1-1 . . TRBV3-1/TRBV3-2 TGTGCCAGCAGCGTCAGGGCATTCGGGTACACTGAAGCTTTCTTT CASSVRAFGYTEAFF
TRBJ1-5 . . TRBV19 TGTGCCAGTAGTGGGTGGGCCGAGAATCAGCCCCAGCATTTT CASSGWAENQPQHF
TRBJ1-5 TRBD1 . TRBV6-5 TGCGCCAGCGACAGGGGAACTCTCCGCAATCAGCCCCAGCATTTT CASDRGTLRNQPQHF
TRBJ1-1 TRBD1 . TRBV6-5 TGTGCCAGCAGGGGACAGGGGACATTGAACACTGAAGCTTTCTTT CASRGQGTLNTEAFF
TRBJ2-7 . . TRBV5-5 TGTGCCAGAGGGCCTCGAGGGGAGGAAAACGAGCAGTACTTC CARGPRGEENEQYF
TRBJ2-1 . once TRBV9 TGTGCCAGCAGCCAAAGGAGGGGGCGGCGGCCCCACCCCCAGAGCTACAATGAGCAGTTCTTC CASSQRRGRRPHPQSYNEQFF
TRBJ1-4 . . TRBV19 TGTGCCAGTAGCGGGGGCGCGAAAGAAAAACTGTTTTTT CASSGGAKEKLFF
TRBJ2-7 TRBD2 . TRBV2 TGTGCCGGCTACGCCGGGACTATGAGCGAGCAGTACTTC CAGYAGTMSEQYF
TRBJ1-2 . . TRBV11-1 TGTGCCAGCAGCTTCCGGGCCGCTCAGGATGGCTACACCTTC CASSFRAAQDGYTF